This T cell receptor beta chain was retrieved from a study of molecular identifiers for immune sequencing clone quantification. Using its own MiXCR run on the PCR reads, TCRdb lists one record per CDR3 protein. The sample includes about 510,000 distinct CDR3 sequences, 20% to 25% seen only once; the top ten take under 0.85%. This CDR3 has 16 residues. V lost 5 bases and J 4 bases, leaving 21 bases between the germline ends. Per germline, CDR1 SGHRS and CDR2 YFSETQ. Regarding this clonotype: The target antigen is unknown.

Study conclusions and caveats: Clones that exceeded 20 RNA copies held over 99% of effector molecules, yet under 1% in naive cells.

The TCR was taken from a human donor in good health. Some libraries in this study had Jurkat cell RNA spiked in. J is TRBJ1-1 and V is TRBV5-1, with TRBD1 as a possible D gene (6 bases). Sequencing was done on a sample of naive CD8+ T cells from blood, with Jurkat cell RNA spiked in. Specified subset: FACS-sorted CD8+CD4-CCR7+CD45RA+ naive T cells. The CDR3 sequence is CASSSGAVFMSTEAFF. In DNA form, the CDR3 reads TGCGCCAGCAGTTCAGGGGCCGTATTTATGAGCACTGAAGCTTTCTTT.